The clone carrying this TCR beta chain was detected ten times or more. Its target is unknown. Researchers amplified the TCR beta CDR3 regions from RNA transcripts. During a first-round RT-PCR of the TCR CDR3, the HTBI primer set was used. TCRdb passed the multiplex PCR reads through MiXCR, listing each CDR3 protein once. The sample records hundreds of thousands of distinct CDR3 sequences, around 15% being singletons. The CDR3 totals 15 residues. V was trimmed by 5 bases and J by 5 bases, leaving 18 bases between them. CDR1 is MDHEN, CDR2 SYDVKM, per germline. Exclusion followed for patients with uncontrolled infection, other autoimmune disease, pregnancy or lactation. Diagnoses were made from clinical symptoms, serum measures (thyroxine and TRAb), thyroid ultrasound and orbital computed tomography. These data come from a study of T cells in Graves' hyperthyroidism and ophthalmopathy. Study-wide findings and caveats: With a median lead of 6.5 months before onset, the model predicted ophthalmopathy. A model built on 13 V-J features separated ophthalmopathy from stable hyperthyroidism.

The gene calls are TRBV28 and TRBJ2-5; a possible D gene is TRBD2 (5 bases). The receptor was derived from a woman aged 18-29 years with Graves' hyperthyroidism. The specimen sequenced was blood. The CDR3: CASSGETSDFETQYF. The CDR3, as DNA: TGTGCCAGCAGTGGGGAGACATCCGATTTTGAGACCCAGTACTTC.